The rows below give T cell receptor beta chains drawn from one sample of a study of cytotoxic CD8 clonotypes in ibrutinib-treated CLL. Measured with immunoSEQ multiplex PCR; TCRdb has only the in-frame clones, and not every one. The data show some 150,000 clones, over 75% seen once. The sample consisted of PBMCs, taken after 36 months of ibrutinib treatment. The origin of the receptors is a human donor with chronic lymphocytic leukemia. Each CDR3 is given without its conserved first and last residue.

V gene,J gene,CDR3 protein
TRBV7-9,TRBJ2-6,ASSLKRQGFSPGANVLT
TRBV28,TRBJ2-1,ASTPGGGLAGNNEQF
TRBV27,TRBJ2-7,ASTWGTQLPSLYEQY
TRBV28,TRBJ2-7,ASSFSLAYEQY
TRBV5-1,TRBJ2-5,ASSLTGTSGGFETQY
TRBV5-1,TRBJ1-3,ASSPQVAGNTIY
TRBV5-1,TRBJ2-7,ASSLWTSGSYEQY
TRBV30,TRBJ1-2,AWTTGASLFRGDYGYT
TRBV6-6,TRBJ1-2,ASRRVVTAYGYT
TRBV5-1,TRBJ2-2,ASSPVAVTGELF
TRBV19,TRBJ2-1,ASRRSGGLYNEQF
TRBV5-1,TRBJ2-7,ASSIGPGGEQY
TRBV6-6,TRBJ2-7,ATKTGTYEQY
TRBV5-4,TRBJ1-4,ASSLMEQSINEKLF
TRBV15,TRBJ2-1,ASGDSYNEQF
TRBV7-9,TRBJ2-3,ASSWGFSDTQY
TRBV28,TRBJ2-2,ASSLWTNTGELF
TRBV7-8,TRBJ2-1,ASSLLAGEYNEQF
TRBV5-1,TRBJ2-1,ASSSLAGGNEQF
TRBV25-1,TRBJ2-7,ASSEYIPGRAYEQY
TRBV19,TRBJ2-2,ASRTRLVGEPGELF
TRBV27,TRBJ2-7,ASKLVAGLTAYEQY
TRBV6-1,TRBJ2-7,ASGGRTPYEQY
TRBV4-1,TRBJ2-7,ASSQGEGPYEQY
TRBV7-8,TRBJ1-1,ASSLSTGNTEAF
TRBV18,TRBJ2-1,ASSPRGARTNEQF
TRBV2,TRBJ1-1,ASSDRQGNTEAF